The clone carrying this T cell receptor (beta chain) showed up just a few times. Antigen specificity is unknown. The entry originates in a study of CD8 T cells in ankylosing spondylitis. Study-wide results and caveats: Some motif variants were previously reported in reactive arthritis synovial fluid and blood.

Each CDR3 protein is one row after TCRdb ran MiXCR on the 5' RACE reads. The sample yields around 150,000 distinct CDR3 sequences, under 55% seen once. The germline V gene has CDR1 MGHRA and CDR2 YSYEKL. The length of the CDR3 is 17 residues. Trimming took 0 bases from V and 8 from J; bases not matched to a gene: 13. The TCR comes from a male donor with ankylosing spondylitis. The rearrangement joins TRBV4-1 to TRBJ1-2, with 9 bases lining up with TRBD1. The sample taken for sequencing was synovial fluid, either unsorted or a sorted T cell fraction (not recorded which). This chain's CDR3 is CASSQEPLGTGTGGYTF. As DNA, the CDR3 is TGCGCCAGCAGCCAAGAACCCCTGGGGACAGGGACTGGAGGCTACACCTTC.